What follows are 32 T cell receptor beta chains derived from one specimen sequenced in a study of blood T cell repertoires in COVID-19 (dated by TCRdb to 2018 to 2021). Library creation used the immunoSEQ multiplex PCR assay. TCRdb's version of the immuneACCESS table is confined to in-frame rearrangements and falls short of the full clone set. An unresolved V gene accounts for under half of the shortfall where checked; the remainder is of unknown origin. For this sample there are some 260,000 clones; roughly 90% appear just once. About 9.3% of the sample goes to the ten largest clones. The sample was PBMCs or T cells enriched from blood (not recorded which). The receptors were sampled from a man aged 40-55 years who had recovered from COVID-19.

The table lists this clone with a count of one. CDR3 nucleotides: TGCGCCAGCAGCCCCCGGGACAGTACCCACGAGCAGTACTTC. Translation: CASSPRDSTHEQYF. This sequence joins TRBV5-1 and TRBJ2-7, with TRBD1 matching 7 bases. Germline V gives CDR1 SGHRS, CDR2 YFSETQ. The trim removed 4 bases at V and 5 bases at J, leaving 9 bases unmatched. The CDR3 covers 14 residues.

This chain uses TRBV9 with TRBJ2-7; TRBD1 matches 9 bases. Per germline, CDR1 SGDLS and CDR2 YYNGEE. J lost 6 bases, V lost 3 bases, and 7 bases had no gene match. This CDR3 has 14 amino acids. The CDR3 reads CASSAGQGIGEQYF. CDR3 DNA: TGTGCCAGCAGCGCGGGACAGGGTATAGGCGAGCAGTACTTC.

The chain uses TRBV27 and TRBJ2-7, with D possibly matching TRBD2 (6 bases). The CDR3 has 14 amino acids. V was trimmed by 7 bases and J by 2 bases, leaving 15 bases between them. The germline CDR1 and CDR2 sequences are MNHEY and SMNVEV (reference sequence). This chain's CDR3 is CASTAGSGPYEQYF. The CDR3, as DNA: TGTGCCAGCACAGCGGGTAGCGGCCCCTACGAGCAGTACTTC.

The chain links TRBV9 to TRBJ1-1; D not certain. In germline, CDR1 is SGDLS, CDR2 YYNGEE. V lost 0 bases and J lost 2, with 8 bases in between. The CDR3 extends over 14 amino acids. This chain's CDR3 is CASSVVEGNTEAFF. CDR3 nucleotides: TGTGCCAGCAGCGTAGTAGAGGGTAACACTGAAGCTTTCTTT.

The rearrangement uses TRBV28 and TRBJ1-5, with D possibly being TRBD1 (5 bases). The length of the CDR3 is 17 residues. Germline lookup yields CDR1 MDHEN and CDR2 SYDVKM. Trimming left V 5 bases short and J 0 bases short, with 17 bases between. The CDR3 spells CASSPRIWTTSNQPQHF. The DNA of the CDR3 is TGTGCCAGCAGTCCCCGTATCTGGACAACTAGCAATCAGCCCCAGCATTTT.

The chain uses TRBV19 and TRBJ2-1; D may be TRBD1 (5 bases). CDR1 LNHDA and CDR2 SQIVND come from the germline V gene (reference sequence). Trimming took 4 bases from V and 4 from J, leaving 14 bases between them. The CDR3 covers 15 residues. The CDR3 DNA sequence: TGTGCCAGTAGTACTCAGGGTGGTCGGTACAATGAGCAGTTCTTC. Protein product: CASSTQGGRYNEQFF.

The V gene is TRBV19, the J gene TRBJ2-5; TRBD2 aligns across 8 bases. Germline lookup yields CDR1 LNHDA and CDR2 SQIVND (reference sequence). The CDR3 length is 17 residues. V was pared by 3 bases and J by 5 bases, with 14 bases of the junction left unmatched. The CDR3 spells CASSIGGGTHGGETQYF. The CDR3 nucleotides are TGTGCCAGTAGTATTGGCGGGGGGACACATGGCGGGGAGACCCAGTACTTC.

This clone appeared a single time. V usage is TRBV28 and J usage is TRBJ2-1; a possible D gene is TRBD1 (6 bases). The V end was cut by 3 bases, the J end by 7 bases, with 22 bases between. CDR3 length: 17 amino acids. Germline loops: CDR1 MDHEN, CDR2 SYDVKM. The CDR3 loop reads CASSFVLGRGDANEQFF. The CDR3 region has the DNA TGTGCCAGCAGTTTCGTTCTAGGCAGGGGTGATGCAAATGAGCAGTTCTTC.

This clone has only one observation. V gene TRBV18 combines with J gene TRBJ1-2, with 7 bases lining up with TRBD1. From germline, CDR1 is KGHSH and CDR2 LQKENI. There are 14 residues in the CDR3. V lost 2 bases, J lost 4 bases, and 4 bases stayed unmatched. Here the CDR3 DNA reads TGTGCCAGCTCACCAGAGACAGGGTTCTATGGCTACACCTTC. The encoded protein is CASSPETGFYGYTF.

CDR3 amino acids: CASRFDSLSSGNTIYF. CDR3 nucleotide sequence: TGCGCCAGCAGATTCGACAGCCTCAGCTCTGGAAACACCATATATTTT. V is TRBV5-1 and J is TRBJ1-3; D may be TRBD1 (5 bases). In germline, CDR1 is SGHRS, CDR2 YFSETQ. The CDR3 consists of 16 residues. Trimming removed 5 bases from V and 0 bases from J, with 15 bases in between. The full variable domain, in which reference TRBV5-1 and TRBJ1-3 provide the parts outside the CDR3, is KAGVTQTPRYLIKTRGQQVTLSCSPISGHRSVSWYQQTPGQGLQFLFEYFSETQRNKGNFPGRFSGRQFSNSRSEMNVSTLELGDSALYLCASRFDSLSSGNTIYFGEGSWLTVV.

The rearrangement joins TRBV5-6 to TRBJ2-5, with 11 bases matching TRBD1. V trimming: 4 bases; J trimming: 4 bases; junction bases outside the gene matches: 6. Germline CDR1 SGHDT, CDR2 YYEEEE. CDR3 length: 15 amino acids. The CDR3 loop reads CASSVRTGGGETQYF. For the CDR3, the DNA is TGTGCCAGCAGCGTGCGGACAGGGGGCGGAGAGACCCAGTACTTC.

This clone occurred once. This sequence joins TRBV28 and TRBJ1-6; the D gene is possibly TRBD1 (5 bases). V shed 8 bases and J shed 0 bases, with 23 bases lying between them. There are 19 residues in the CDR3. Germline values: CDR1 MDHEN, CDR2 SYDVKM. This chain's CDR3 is CASSRRGWTSPSYNSPLHF. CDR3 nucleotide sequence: TGTGCCAGCTCCCGCCGCGGCTGGACATCGCCCTCCTATAATTCACCCCTCCACTTT.

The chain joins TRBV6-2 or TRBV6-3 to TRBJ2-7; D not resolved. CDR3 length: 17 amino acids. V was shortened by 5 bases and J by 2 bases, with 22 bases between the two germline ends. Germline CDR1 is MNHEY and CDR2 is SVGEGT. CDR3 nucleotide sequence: TGTGCCAGCAGTGGCGTTTCCTGGCAGGTCTATACCTACGAGCAGTACTTC. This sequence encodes CASSGVSWQVYTYEQYF.

For the CDR3, the DNA is TGCGCCAGCAGCTTGGGAGCATTAGAGACTAAAGAGACCCAGTACTTC. It codes for CASSLGALETKETQYF. This chain links TRBV5-1 with TRBJ2-5, with D possibly matching TRBD2 (5 bases). The ends were cut back, 0 bases at V and 3 bases at J, with 15 bases in the middle. The V gene's germline CDR1 is SGHRS and CDR2 YFSETQ. CDR3 length: 16 amino acids.

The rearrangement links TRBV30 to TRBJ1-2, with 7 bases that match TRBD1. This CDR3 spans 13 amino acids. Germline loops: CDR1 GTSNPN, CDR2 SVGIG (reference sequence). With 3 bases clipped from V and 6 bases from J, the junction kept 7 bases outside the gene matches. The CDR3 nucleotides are TGTGCCTGGAGCCCGAGGGGGCTTAATGGCTACACCTTC. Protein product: CAWSPRGLNGYTF. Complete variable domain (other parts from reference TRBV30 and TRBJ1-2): SQTIHQWPATLVQPVGSPLSLECTVEGTSNPNLYWYRQAAGRGLQLLFYSVGIGQISSEVPQNLSASRPQDRQFILSSKKLLLSDSGFYLCAWSPRGLNGYTFGSGTRLTVV.

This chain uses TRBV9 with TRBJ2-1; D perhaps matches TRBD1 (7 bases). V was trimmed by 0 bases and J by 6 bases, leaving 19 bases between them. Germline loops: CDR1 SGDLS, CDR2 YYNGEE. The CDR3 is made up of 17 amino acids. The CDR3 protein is CASSVGSGRQGGNEQFF. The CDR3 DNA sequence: TGTGCCAGCAGCGTAGGGTCGGGAAGACAGGGAGGCAATGAGCAGTTCTTC. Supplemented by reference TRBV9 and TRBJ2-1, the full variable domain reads DSGVTQTPKHLITATGQRVTLRCSPRSGDLSVYWYQQSLDQGLQFLIQYYNGEERAKGNILERFSAQQFPDLHSELNLSSLELGDSALYFCASSVGSGRQGGNEQFFGPGTRLTVL.

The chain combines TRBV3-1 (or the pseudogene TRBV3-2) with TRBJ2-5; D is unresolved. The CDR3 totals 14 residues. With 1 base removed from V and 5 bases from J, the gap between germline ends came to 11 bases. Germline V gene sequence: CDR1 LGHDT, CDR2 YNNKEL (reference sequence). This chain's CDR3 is CASSQANPRETQYF. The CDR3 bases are TGTGCCAGCAGCCAAGCTAACCCCCGGGAGACCCAGTACTTC.

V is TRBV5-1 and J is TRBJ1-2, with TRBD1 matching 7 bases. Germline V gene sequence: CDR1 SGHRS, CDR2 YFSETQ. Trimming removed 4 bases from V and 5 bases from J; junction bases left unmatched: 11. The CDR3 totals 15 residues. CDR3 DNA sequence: TGCGCCAGCAGCAGCGTTCCAGGGGGAAGGTATGGCTACACCTTC. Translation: CASSSVPGGRYGYTF.

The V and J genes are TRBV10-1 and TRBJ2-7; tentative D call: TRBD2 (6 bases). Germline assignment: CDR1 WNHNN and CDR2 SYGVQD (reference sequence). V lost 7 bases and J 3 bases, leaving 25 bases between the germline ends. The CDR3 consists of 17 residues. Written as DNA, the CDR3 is TGCGCCAGCACCAACCCGTCGGGGGAATCGCCCTTCTACGAGCAGTACTTC. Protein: CASTNPSGESPFYEQYF.

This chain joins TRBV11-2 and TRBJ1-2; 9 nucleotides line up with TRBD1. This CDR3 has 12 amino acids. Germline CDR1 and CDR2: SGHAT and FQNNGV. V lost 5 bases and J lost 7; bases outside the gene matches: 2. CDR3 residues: CASSGDRAGYTF. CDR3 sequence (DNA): TGTGCCAGCAGCGGGGACAGGGCTGGCTACACCTTC.

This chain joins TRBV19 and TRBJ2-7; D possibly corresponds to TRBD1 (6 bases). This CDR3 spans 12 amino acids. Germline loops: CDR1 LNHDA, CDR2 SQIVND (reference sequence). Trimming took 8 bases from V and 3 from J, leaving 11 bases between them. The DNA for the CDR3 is TGTGCCAGTGCTAGGACAGACTACGAGCAGTACTTC. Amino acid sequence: CASARTDYEQYF.

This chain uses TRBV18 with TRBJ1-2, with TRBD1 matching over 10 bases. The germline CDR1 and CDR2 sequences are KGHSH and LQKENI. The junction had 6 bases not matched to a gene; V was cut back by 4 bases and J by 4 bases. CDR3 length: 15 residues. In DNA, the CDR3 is TGTGCCAGCTCACGCCCGGGACAGGGGACCTATGGCTACACCTTC. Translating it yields CASSRPGQGTYGYTF.

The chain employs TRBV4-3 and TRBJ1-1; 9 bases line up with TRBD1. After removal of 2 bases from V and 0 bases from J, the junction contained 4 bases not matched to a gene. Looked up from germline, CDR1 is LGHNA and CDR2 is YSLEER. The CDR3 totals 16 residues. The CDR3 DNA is TGCGCCAGCAGCCAAAAGACAGGGGGGATGAACACTGAAGCTTTCTTT. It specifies CASSQKTGGMNTEAFF.

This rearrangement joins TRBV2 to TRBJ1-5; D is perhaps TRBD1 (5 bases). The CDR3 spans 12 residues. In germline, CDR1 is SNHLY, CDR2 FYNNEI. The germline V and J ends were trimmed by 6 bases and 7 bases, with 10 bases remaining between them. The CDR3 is CASRGGIQPQHF. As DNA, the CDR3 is TGTGCCAGCAGGGGGGGGATACAGCCCCAGCATTTT. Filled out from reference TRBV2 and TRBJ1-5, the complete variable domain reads EPEVTQTPSHQVTQMGQEVILRCVPISNHLYFYWYRQILGQKVEFLVSFYNNEISEKSEIFDDQFSVERPDGSNFTLKIRSTKLEDSAMYFCASRGGIQPQHFGDGTRLSIL.

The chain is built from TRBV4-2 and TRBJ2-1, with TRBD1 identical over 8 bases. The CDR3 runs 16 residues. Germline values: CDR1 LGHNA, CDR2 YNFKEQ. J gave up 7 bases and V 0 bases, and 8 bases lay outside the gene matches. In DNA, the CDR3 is TGTGCCAGCAGCCAAGATTGGGGACAGGAAAGAAATGAGCAGTTCTTC. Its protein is CASSQDWGQERNEQFF.

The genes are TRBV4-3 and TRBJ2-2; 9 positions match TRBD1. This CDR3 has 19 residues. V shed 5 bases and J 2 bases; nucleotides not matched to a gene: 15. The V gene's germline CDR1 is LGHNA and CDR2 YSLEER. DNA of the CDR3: TGCGCCAGCAGCAATTACGGGACAGGGCCCGAGCGTAACACCGGGGAGCTGTTTTTT. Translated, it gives CASSNYGTGPERNTGELFF.

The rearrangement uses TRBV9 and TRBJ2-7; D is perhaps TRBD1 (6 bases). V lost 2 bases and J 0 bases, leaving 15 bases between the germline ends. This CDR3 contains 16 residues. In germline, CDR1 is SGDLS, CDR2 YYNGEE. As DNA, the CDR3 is TGTGCCAGCAGCGTGAGCCGGGACACTTACTCCTACGAGCAGTACTTC. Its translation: CASSVSRDTYSYEQYF.

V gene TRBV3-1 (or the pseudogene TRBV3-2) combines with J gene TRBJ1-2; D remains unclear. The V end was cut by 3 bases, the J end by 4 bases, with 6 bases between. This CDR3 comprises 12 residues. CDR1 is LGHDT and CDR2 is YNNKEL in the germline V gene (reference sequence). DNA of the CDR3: TGTGCCAGCAGCCAGGACTTCTATGGCTACACCTTC. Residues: CASSQDFYGYTF.

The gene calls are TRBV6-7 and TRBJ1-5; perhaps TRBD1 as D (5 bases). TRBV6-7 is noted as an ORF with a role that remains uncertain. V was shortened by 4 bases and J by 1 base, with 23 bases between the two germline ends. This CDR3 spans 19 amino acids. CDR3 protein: CASSSTPRRGIASNQPQHF. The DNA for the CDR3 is TGTGCCAGCAGTTCCACCCCCAGGCGGGGGATCGCGAGCAATCAGCCCCAGCATTTT.

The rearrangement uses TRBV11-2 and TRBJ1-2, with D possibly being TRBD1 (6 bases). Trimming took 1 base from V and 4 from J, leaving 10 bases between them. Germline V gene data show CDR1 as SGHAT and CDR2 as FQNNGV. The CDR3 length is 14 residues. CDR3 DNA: TGTGCCAGCAGCTTAGTGGTGGGGGCCTATGGCTACACCTTC. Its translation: CASSLVVGAYGYTF.

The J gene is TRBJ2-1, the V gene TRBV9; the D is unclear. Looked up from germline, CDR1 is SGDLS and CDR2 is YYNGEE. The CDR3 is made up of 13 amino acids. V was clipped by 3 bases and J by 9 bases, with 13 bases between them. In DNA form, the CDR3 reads TGTGCCAGCAGCGCCCCGCCGGGTGCTGAGCAGTTCTTC. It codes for CASSAPPGAEQFF.

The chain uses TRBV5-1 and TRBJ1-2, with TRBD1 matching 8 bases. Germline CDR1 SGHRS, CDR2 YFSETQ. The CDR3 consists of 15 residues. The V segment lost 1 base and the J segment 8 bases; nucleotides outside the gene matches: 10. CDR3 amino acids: CASSLWQGAALGYTF. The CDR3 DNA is TGCGCCAGCAGCTTGTGGCAGGGGGCAGCTTTAGGCTACACCTTC.